The 4 T cell receptor beta chains given below trace back to one sample, sequenced in a study of siplizumab effects on memory and regulatory T cells. Sequencing was performed with immunoSEQ multiplex PCR; in TCRdb, only in-frame clones are kept and a portion is missing. Of approximately 100,000 clones in the sample, approximately 90% are singletons; the top ten hold roughly 0.78%. Sequencing was carried out using Tregs sorted from blood. These receptors all come from a human donor in good health.

The rearrangement links TRBV29-1 to TRBJ1-4; 9 bases line up with TRBD1. The CDR3 has 15 residues. V was pared by 1 base and J by 5 bases, with 5 bases of the junction left unmatched. CDR1 SQVTM and CDR2 ANQGSEA come from the germline V gene. The CDR3 reads CSVEVYGTGNEKLFF. For the CDR3, the DNA is TGCAGCGTTGAAGTATACGGGACAGGGAATGAAAAACTGTTTTTT.

This rearrangement joins TRBV27 to TRBJ2-7, with a tentative D call TRBD2 (5 bases). Germline assignment: CDR1 MNHEY and CDR2 SMNVEV (reference sequence). The ends were cut back, 2 bases at V and 7 bases at J, with 12 bases in the middle. There are 13 residues in the CDR3. The CDR3 DNA reads TGTGCCAGCAGTTTAGTCCTTAGCGCGGAGCAGTACTTC. It is translated as CASSLVLSAEQYF.

The genes are TRBV6-1 and TRBJ1-1; D possibly corresponds to TRBD1 (6 bases). The germline CDR1 and CDR2 sequences are MNHNS and SASEGT. V lost 4 bases to trimming and J lost 3 bases, with 9 bases between them. There are 13 residues in the CDR3. The CDR3 region has the DNA TGTGCCAGCAGTGTACGACAGGACACTGAAGCTTTCTTT. It translates to CASSVRQDTEAFF.

The rearrangement joins TRBV10-3 to TRBJ2-7; 14 bases are a match to TRBD2. The ends lost 8 bases at V and 0 bases at J; junction bases unmatched: 6. The CDR3 runs 16 residues. Germline CDR1 is ENHRY and CDR2 is SYGVKD. CDR3 residues: CAIGTSGSQSSYEQYF. Written as DNA, the CDR3 is TGTGCCATCGGGACTAGCGGGAGCCAGAGCTCCTACGAGCAGTACTTC.